This T cell receptor beta chain came from a study of TIL therapy for anti-PD-1-resistant metastatic lung cancer. Sample time point: pre-treatment sample, taken before nivolumab and TIL therapy. CDR1 and CDR2 (germline): MNHEY, SMNVEV (reference sequence). Trimming removed 4 bases from V and 3 bases from J; junction bases left unmatched: 1. The CDR3 consists of 13 residues. This was the immunoSEQ v3 assay. The table came from immunoSEQ multiplex PCR; TCRdb's copy has only in-frame clones and leaves some out. The sample consists of 45,000 to 75,000 clones, around 87% of them appearing once. The receptor was derived from a person aged 30 to 80 with non-small cell lung cancer. Sequencing was performed on blood, taken at baseline. The chain joins TRBV27 to TRBJ2-7, with 9 bases fitting TRBD1. This CDR3 reads CASSWGQGYEQYF. CDR3 DNA sequence: TGTGCCAGCAGTTGGGGACAGGGCTACGAGCAGTACTTC.